This entry is about one TCR beta chain. The data originate from a study of T cell responses to AZD1222 COVID-19 vaccine. Trimming pared 5 bases from V and 8 bases from J, leaving 22 bases between. This CDR3 spans 16 amino acids. The germline V gene has CDR1 SGHAT and CDR2 FQNNGV. This table comes from immunoSEQ multiplex PCR, and its TCRdb copy is limited to in-frame clones, with some not included. Of about 160,000 clones in the sample, around 95% were seen once. The gene calls are TRBV11-2 and TRBJ2-1, with D possibly matching TRBD2 (7 bases). The source is an adult in good health. This specimen was peripheral blood, taken on day 0 of AZD1222 vaccination. CDR3 loop: CASSAIAGASGYEQFF. CDR3 nucleotide sequence: TGTGCCAGCAGCGCGATCGCGGGGGCCTCAGGGTATGAGCAGTTCTTC.